This is a list of T cell receptor beta chains from one sample in a study of T cells after somatic rescue of genetic block. The method was immunoSEQ multiplex PCR; TCRdb's version includes in-frame clones alone and lacks a portion of them. In the table there are 110,000 or so clones, approximately 90% of which are singletons. Sample: peripheral blood mononuclear cells (PBMCs). The source of these receptors is a woman between 18 and 29 years old. Both conserved end residues are part of each CDR3. A D gene is named only where the DNA matches it firmly. For some rows the clone size is stated as once, few or many, or as a class when expanded; others skip it.

d_call,clone_size,j_call,v_call,cdr3_aa,cdr3_nt
TRBD2,NA,TRBJ2-5,TRBV4-3,CASSQDGGGYGETQYF,TGCGCCAGCAGCCAAGATGGGGGGGGGTATGGAGAGACCCAGTACTTC
NA,NA,TRBJ1-3,TRBV15,CATSRESHSGNTIYF,TGTGCCACCAGCAGGGAATCCCACTCTGGAAACACCATATATTTT
NA,NA,TRBJ1-1,TRBV2,CASIFPQGIAEAFF,TGTGCCAGCATTTTCCCCCAGGGCATCGCTGAAGCTTTCTTT
NA,NA,TRBJ1-1,TRBV9,CASSVASEGWTEAFF,TGTGCCAGCAGCGTAGCTAGCGAGGGATGGACTGAAGCTTTCTTT
TRBD1,NA,TRBJ1-2,TRBV7-9,CASSLEWDRGRGYTF,TGTGCCAGCAGCTTAGAATGGGACAGGGGTCGTGGCTACACCTTC
NA,few,TRBJ1-2,TRBV30,CAWSVQRVRYGYTF,TGTGCCTGGAGTGTACAAAGGGTGAGATATGGCTACACCTTC
TRBD1,NA,TRBJ2-1,TRBV5-4,CASSSGQGAKFYNEQFF,TGTGCCAGCAGCTCCGGACAGGGGGCTAAATTCTACAATGAGCAGTTCTTC
TRBD2,NA,TRBJ2-2,TRBV7-9,CASSSGLAETGELFF,TGTGCCAGCAGCTCGGGACTAGCGGAGACCGGGGAGCTGTTTTTT
TRBD1,NA,TRBJ1-5,TRBV30,CAWTLGQGKGQPQHF,TGTGCCTGGACCCTGGGACAGGGAAAGGGTCAGCCCCAGCATTTT
NA,NA,TRBJ1-6,TRBV18,CASSPRGRSLHF,TGTGCCAGCTCACCACGGGGCCGATCCCTCCACTTT
NA,NA,TRBJ2-7,TRBV5-1,CASSLGQRTYEQYF,TGCGCCAGCAGCTTGGGACAGAGAACCTACGAGCAGTACTTC
NA,NA,TRBJ1-1,TRBV13,CASSLGGSSRAEAFF,TGTGCCAGCAGCTTAGGAGGTAGTTCTCGCGCTGAAGCTTTCTTT
TRBD2,NA,TRBJ2-1,TRBV10-2,CASSERGRAGGGSYNEQFF,TGCGCCAGCAGTGAGAGAGGGCGGGCGGGGGGAGGTTCCTACAATGAGCAGTTCTTC
NA,NA,TRBJ2-5,TRBV9,CASSALGWYQETQYF,TGTGCCAGCAGCGCCTTAGGCTGGTACCAAGAGACCCAGTACTTC
NA,NA,TRBJ1-4,TRBV13,CASSLGPSTNEKLFF,TGTGCCAGCAGCTTAGGCCCGTCAACTAATGAAAAACTGTTTTTT
NA,NA,TRBJ1-6,TRBV11-2,CASSFSGISPLHF,TGTGCCAGCAGCTTCTCAGGAATTTCACCCCTCCACTTT
TRBD1,few,TRBJ1-6,TRBV27,CASSSPRTGGSSPLHF,TGTGCCAGCAGTTCGCCCCGGACAGGGGGGAGTTCACCCCTCCACTTT
NA,NA,TRBJ2-5,TRBV9,CASSVSTQETQYF,TGTGCCAGCAGCGTCTCCACCCAAGAGACCCAGTACTTC
NA,NA,TRBJ1-3,TRBV5-4,CASSRDWGTSGNTIYF,TGTGCCAGCAGCCGTGATTGGGGCACCTCTGGAAACACCATATATTTT
NA,NA,TRBJ1-1,TRBV2,CATLSIGTTNTEAFF,TGTGCCACCCTGAGTATTGGGACAACAAACACTGAAGCTTTCTTT
NA,NA,TRBJ2-1,TRBV18,CASSPTNYNEQFF,TGTGCCAGCTCACCGACTAACTACAATGAGCAGTTCTTC
TRBD2,once,TRBJ2-3,TRBV6-6,CASSYGSGGAADTQYF,TGTGCCAGCAGTTACGGGAGCGGGGGGGCGGCAGATACGCAGTATTTT
TRBD1,NA,TRBJ1-4,TRBV6-5,CASSYSGAGGSEKLFF,TGTGCCAGCAGTTACTCCGGGGCAGGGGGGTCAGAAAAACTGTTTTTT
NA,NA,TRBJ2-5,TRBV5-4,CASSLLAGETQYF,TGTGCCAGCAGCTTGCTAGCTGGTGAGACCCAGTACTTC
TRBD1,NA,TRBJ2-3,TRBV5-4,CASSFPTGTAGTDTQYF,TGTGCCAGCAGCTTCCCAACGGGGACAGCTGGCACAGATACGCAGTATTTT
NA,NA,TRBJ2-3,TRBV27,CASSGDTQYF,TGTGCCAGCAGTGGAGATACGCAGTATTTT
TRBD1,NA,TRBJ1-1,TRBV4-3,CASSQSTQGAVEASEAFF,TGCGCCAGCAGCCAAAGTACACAGGGGGCGGTGGAGGCCTCTGAAGCTTTCTTT
TRBD1,NA,TRBJ1-5,TRBV30,CAWSSLYRGWAPQHF,TGTGCCTGGAGTTCCCTATACAGGGGATGGGCGCCCCAGCATTTT